This T cell receptor beta chain was obtained from a study of T cell repertoires in cytomegalovirus infection. Across the whole study: Public TCR beta signatures were indicative of both CMV infection and a matching HLA type. General observations from the study: Dominating the ex vivo response were TCR beta clonotypes that were CMV-specific and HLA-C-restricted. Cumulative frequency of public TCR beta families picked out carriers of CMV plus the relevant HLA.

TCRdb reprocessed the reads with MiXCR, giving one entry per CDR3 protein. The sample yields approximately 250,000 distinct CDR3 sequences, around 9% seen once. This clonotype came up many times. The target antigen is unknown. The sequenced sample was PBMCs. This TCR derives from a human donor in good health (CMV status not recorded). Some clones in this sample may be carry-over from other donors' samples.

Here the CDR3 DNA reads TGTGCCAGCAGTATCCCGGGACAGGGTCTCGACACTGAAGCTTTCTTT. This translates into CASSIPGQGLDTEAFF. This chain joins TRBV28 and TRBJ1-1, with TRBD1 identical over 9 bases. The CDR3 length is 16 residues. Germline V CDR1 and CDR2: MDHEN, SYDVKM. Trimming removed 5 bases from V and 3 bases from J; junction bases left unmatched: 10.